A single TCR beta chain is shown here with its context. Its antigen remains unknown. This sample is drawn from a study of T cell repertoires in cytomegalovirus infection. Using its own MiXCR run on the reads, TCRdb lists one record per CDR3 protein. The profile shows around 300,000 distinct CDR3 sequences, 20% to 25% of them singletons. Study results and limitations: The study found HLA-C-restricted CMV-specific TCR beta clonotypes dominating the ex vivo response.

Trimming took off 6 bases at V and 5 bases at J, with 16 bases between the two ends. This CDR3 is 14 amino acids long. CDR1 is LNHDA, CDR2 SQIVND, per germline (reference sequence). Here the sequenced sample was cultured PBMCs, taken from culture after CMV antigen stimulation. The chain uses TRBV19 and TRBJ2-5; a weak D match, TRBD1 (6 bases). The source is a human donor in good health (CMV status not recorded). Some clones in this sample may be carry-over from other donors' samples. The CDR3 DNA reads as TGTGCCAGTAGGATGACAGGTGGGGGTGAGACCCAGTACTTC. Translating gives CASRMTGGGETQYF.